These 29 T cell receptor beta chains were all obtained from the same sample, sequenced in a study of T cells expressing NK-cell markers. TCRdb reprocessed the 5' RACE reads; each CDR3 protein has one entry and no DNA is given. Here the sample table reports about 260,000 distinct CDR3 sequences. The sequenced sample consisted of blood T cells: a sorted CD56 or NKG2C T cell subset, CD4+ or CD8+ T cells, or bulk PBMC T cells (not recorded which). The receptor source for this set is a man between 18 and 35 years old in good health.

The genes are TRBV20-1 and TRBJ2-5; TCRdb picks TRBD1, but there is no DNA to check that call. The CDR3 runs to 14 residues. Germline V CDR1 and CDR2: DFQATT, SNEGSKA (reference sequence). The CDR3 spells CSAPRQGAGETQYF.

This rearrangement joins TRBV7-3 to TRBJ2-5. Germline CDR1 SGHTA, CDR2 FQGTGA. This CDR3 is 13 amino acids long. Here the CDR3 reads CASSFIGQETQYF.

The CDR3: CASSLGTGVYEQYF. V usage is TRBV12-3 or TRBV12-4 and J usage is TRBJ2-7; the TCRdb call, TRBD1, lacks DNA for checking. CDR3 length: 14 amino acids.

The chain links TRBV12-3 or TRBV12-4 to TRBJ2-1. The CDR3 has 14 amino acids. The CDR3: CASSLHRMGNEQFF.

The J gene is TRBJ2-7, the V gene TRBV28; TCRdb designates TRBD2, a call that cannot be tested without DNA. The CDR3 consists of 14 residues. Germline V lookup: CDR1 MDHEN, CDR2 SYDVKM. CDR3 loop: CASTAGTSSYEQYF.

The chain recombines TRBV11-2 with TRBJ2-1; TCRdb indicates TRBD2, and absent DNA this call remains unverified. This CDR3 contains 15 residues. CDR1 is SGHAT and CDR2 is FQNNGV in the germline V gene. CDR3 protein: CASSSTSGSYNEQFF.

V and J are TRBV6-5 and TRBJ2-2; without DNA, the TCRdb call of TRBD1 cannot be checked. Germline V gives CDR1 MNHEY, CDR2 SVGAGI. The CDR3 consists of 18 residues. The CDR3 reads CASSYPIQGAPNTGELFF.

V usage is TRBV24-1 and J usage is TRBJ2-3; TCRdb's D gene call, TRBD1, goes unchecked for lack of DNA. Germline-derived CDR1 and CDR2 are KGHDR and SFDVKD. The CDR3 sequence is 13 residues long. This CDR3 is CATSVPGADTQYF.

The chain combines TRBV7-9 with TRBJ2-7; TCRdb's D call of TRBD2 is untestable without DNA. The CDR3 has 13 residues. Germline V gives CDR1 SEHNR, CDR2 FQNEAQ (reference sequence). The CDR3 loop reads CASSPGTRWGQYF. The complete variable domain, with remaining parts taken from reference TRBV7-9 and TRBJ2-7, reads DTGVSQNPRHKITKRGQNVTFRCDPISEHNRLYWYRQTLGQGPEFLTYFQNEAQLEKSRLLSDRFSAERPKGSFSTLEIQRTEQGDSAMYLCASSPGTRWGQYFGPGTRLTVT.

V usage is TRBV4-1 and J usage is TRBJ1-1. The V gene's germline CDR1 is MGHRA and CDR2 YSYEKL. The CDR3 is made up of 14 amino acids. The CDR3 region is CASSRRDLEVEAFF.

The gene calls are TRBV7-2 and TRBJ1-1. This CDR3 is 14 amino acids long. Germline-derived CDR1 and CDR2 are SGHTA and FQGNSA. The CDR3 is CASSLGLKAGEAFF.

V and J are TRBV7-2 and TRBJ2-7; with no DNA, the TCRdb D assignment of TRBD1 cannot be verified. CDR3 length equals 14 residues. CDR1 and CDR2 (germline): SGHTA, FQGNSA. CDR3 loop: CASRIRQGDTLEYF.

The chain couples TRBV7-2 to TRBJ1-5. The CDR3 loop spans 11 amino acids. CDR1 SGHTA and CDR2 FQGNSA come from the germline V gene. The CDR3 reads CASSQIQPQHF.

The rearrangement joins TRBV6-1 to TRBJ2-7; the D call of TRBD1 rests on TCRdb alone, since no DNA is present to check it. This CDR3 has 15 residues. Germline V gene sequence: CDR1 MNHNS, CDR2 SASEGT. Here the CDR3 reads CASPPGGGSYYEQYF.

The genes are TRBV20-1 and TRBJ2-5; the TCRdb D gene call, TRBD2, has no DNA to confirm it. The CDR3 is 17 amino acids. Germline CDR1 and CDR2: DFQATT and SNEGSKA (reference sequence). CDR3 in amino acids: CSNRPYPAGVAEETQYF.

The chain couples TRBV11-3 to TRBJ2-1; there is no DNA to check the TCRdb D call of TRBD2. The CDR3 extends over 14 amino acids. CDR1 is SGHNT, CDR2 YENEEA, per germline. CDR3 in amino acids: CASNSAGVNNEQFF.

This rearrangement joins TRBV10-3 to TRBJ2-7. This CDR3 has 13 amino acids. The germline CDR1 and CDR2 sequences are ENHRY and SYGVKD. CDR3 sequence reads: CAISDQSSYEQYF.

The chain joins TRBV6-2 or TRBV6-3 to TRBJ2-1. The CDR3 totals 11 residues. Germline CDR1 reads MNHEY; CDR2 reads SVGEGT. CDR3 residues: CASRKDGEQFF.

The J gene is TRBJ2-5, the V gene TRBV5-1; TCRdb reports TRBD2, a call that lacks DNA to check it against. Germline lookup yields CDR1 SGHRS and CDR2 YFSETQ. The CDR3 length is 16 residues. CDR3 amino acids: CASSFPTSGVGETQYF.

The CDR3 sequence: CASSQLSRLNEQFF. The rearrangement joins TRBV3-1 to TRBJ2-1. This CDR3 is 14 amino acids long. Germline CDR1 reads LGHDT; CDR2 reads YNNKEL (reference sequence).

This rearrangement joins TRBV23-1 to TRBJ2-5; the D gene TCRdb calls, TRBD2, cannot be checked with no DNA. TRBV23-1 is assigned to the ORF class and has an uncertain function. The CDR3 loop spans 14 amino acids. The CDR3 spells CASDPGWGGETQYF.

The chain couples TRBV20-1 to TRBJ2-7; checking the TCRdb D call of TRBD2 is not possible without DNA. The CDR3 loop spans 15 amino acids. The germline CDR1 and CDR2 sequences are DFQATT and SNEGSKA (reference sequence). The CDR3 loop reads CSAPGLAVSSYEQYF.

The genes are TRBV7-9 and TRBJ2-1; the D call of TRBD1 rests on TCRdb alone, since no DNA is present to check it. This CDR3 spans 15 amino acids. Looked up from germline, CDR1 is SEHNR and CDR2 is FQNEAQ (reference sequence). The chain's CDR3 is CASSLGWDRDNEQFF.

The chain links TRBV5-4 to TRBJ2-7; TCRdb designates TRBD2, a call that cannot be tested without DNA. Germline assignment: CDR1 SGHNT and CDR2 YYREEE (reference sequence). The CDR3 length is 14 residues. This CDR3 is CASRGTSGRREQYF.

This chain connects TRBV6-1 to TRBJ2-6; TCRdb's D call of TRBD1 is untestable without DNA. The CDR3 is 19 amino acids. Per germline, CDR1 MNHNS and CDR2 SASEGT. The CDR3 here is CASSEHQAGASSGANVLTF.

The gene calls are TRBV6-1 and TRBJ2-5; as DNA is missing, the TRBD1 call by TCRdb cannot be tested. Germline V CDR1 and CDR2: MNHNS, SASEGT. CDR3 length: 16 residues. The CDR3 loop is CASRRSAGIGEETQYF.

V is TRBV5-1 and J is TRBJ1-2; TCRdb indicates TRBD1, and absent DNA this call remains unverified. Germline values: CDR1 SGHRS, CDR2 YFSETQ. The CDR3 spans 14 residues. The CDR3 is CASSLSTGEYGYTF. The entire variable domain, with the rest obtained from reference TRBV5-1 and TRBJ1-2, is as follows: KAGVTQTPRYLIKTRGQQVTLSCSPISGHRSVSWYQQTPGQGLQFLFEYFSETQRNKGNFPGRFSGRQFSNSRSEMNVSTLELGDSALYLCASSLSTGEYGYTFGSGTRLTVV.

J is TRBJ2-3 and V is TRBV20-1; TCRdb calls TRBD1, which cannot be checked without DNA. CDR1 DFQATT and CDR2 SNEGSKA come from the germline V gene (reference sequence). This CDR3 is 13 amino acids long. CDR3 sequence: CSAPLKGTDTQYF.

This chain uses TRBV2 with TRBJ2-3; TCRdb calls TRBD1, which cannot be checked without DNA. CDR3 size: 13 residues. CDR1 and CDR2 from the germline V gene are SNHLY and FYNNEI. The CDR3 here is CASLRGLADTQYF.